The 30 T cell receptor beta chains listed next were all sequenced from one sample in a study of shared clonotypes between healthy human individuals (TCRdb year 2020). Library preparation was by the immunoSEQ multiplex PCR assay. TCRdb limited this immuneACCESS table to in-frame rearrangements with V and J called. A share of clones is missing; checked studies link under half to unresolved V genes, and the rest is unexplained. Counted in this sample were 900,000 to 1,200,000 clones; about 80% of them appeared once. The ten largest clones take up 0.55% to 0.7% of the sample. The specimen sequenced was memory CD4+ T cells from PBMCs. The cell subset or site label corresponds to: CD45RA-negative fraction. These receptors were collected from a young man in good health. Some clones in this sample may be carry-over from other donors' samples.

V is TRBV9 and J is TRBJ2-1; TRBD2 matches at 7 bases. CDR1 is SGDLS and CDR2 is YYNGEE in the germline V gene. The CDR3 is 15 amino acids. V trimming: 4 bases; J trimming: 0 bases; junction bases outside the gene matches: 4. The CDR3 protein is CASSPASGSYNEQFF. In DNA, the CDR3 is TGTGCCAGCAGCCCCGCTAGCGGCTCCTACAATGAGCAGTTCTTC.

V gene TRBV14 combines with J gene TRBJ2-5, with TRBD2 matching 16 bases. Looked up from germline, CDR1 is SGHDN and CDR2 is FVKESK. The CDR3 is made up of 18 amino acids. V was pared by 3 bases and J by 1 base, with 5 bases of the junction left unmatched. The CDR3 reads CASSQPGTSGRAQETQYF. The CDR3 DNA reads as TGTGCCAGCAGCCAGCCCGGGACTAGCGGGAGGGCCCAAGAGACCCAGTACTTC. The full variable domain, rest sourced from reference TRBV14 and TRBJ2-5, is EAGVTQFPSHSVIEKGQTVTLRCDPISGHDNLYWYRRVMGKEIKFLLHFVKESKQDESGMPNNRFLAERTGGTYSTLKVQPAELEDSGVYFCASSQPGTSGRAQETQYFGPGTRLLVL.

This chain's CDR3 is CASSFRPTGSTDTQYF. The CDR3 nucleotides read TGTGCCAGCAGCTTCCGGCCAACCGGAAGCACAGATACGCAGTATTTT. V usage is TRBV7-2 and J usage is TRBJ2-3; D unresolved. The CDR3 spans 16 residues. Germline assignment: CDR1 SGHTA and CDR2 FQGNSA. Deletions cut 3 bases from V and 0 bases from J, with 13 bases between.

V usage is TRBV30 and J usage is TRBJ1-5; unclear D gene. Trimming left V 3 bases short and J 3 bases short, with 9 bases between. The V gene's germline CDR1 is GTSNPN and CDR2 SVGIG (reference sequence). This CDR3 is built from 13 residues. CDR3 in amino acids: CAWSRSTNQPQHF. DNA of the CDR3: TGTGCCTGGAGCCGCAGTACCAATCAGCCCCAGCATTTT.

J is TRBJ2-7 and V is TRBV7-4; no reliable D call. V was cut by 1 base and J by 2 bases, with 3 bases left in between. CDR1 is SGHVT, CDR2 SQSDAQ, per germline. The CDR3 length is 12 residues. For the CDR3, the DNA is TGTGCCAGCAGCTTAGGGGCCTACGAGCAGTACTTC. Translated: CASSLGAYEQYF.

The chain combines TRBV30 with TRBJ2-3; 9 bases line up with TRBD2. With 3 bases clipped from V and 2 bases from J, the junction kept 12 bases outside the gene matches. CDR1 and CDR2 from the germline V gene are GTSNPN and SVGIG (reference sequence). The CDR3 has 17 residues. The chain's CDR3 is CAWSLKGPSGNTDTQYF. Here the CDR3 DNA reads TGTGCCTGGAGCCTCAAGGGGCCTAGCGGGAACACAGATACGCAGTATTTT.

The J gene is TRBJ2-7, the V gene TRBV7-3; D is uncertain. This CDR3 contains 12 residues. V lost 5 bases and J lost 5, with 10 bases in between. Germline lookup yields CDR1 SGHTA and CDR2 FQGTGA. DNA for the CDR3: TGTGCCAGCAGCCTCGGCGGAGACGAGCAGTACTTC. This encodes CASSLGGDEQYF.

This rearrangement joins TRBV10-3 to TRBJ2-3; 10 bases fit TRBD2. The CDR3 runs to 16 residues. Trimming took 0 bases from V and 4 from J; bases not matched to a gene: 4. Looked up from germline, CDR1 is ENHRY and CDR2 is SYGVKD. The chain's CDR3 is CAISESGAGGADTQYF. Written as DNA, the CDR3 is TGTGCCATCAGTGAGTCGGGAGCGGGAGGGGCAGATACGCAGTATTTT.

This chain links TRBV5-1 with TRBJ1-2; D is perhaps TRBD1 (6 bases). V lost 0 bases and J lost 4, with 10 bases in between. Germline CDR1 reads SGHRS; CDR2 reads YFSETQ. This CDR3 spans 14 amino acids. This chain's CDR3 is CASSLADRSYGYTF. In DNA, the CDR3 is TGCGCCAGCAGCTTGGCGGACAGATCCTATGGCTACACCTTC.

This sequence joins TRBV6-5 and TRBJ2-4; possibly TRBD1 for D (6 bases). Germline CDR1 is MNHEY and CDR2 is SVGAGI. V was pared by 6 bases and J by 3 bases, with 12 bases between. This CDR3 spans 14 amino acids. This CDR3 is CASRTGSGKNIQYF. CDR3 nucleotides: TGTGCCAGCAGAACAGGGTCTGGCAAAAACATTCAGTACTTC.

This chain joins TRBV28 and TRBJ2-2; D is possibly TRBD1 (6 bases). Germline CDR1 MDHEN, CDR2 SYDVKM. With 7 bases removed from V and 9 bases from J, the gap between germline ends came to 18 bases. The CDR3 covers 14 residues. CDR3 sequence: CASTHSRGVWELFF. In nucleotides, the CDR3 is TGTGCCAGCACCCATTCCAGGGGTGTCTGGGAGCTGTTTTTT. Full variable domain (remainder filled in from reference TRBV28 and TRBJ2-2): DVKVTQSSRYLVKRTGEKVFLECVQDMDHENMFWYRQDPGLGLRLIYFSYDVKMKEKGDIPEGYSVSREKKERFSLILESASTNQTSMYLCASTHSRGVWELFFGEGSRLTVL.

The rearrangement joins TRBV7-2 to TRBJ1-1; no definite D call. This CDR3 is built from 14 residues. The germline V and J ends were trimmed by 3 bases and 5 bases, with 13 bases remaining between them. Germline CDR1 SGHTA, CDR2 FQGNSA. The DNA for the CDR3 is TGTGCCAGCAGCTTTCCCCGGGCGAGAACTGAAGCTTTCTTT. This translates into CASSFPRARTEAFF.

Regarding this clone: A much larger clone differs by one base, so this may be a read error. Other DNA sequences in this specimen translate into the identical CDR3. The rearrangement links TRBV7-6 to TRBJ1-2; D is unresolved. This CDR3 spans 12 amino acids. Germline V gene lookup returns CDR1 SGHVS and CDR2 FNYEAQ. Trimming removed 1 base from V and 5 bases from J, with 5 bases in between. CDR3 in amino acids: CASSLEGYGYTF. The CDR3 DNA follows: TGTGCCAGCAGCTTAGAGGGATATGGCTACACCTTC. Full variable domain (outside the CDR3, taken from reference TRBV7-6 and TRBJ1-2): GAGVSQSPRYKVTKRGQDVALRCDPISGHVSLYWYRQALGQGPEFLTYFNYEAQQDKSGLPNDRFSAERPEGSISTLTIQRTEQRDSAMYRCASSLEGYGYTFGSGTRLTVV.

The chain recombines TRBV30 with TRBJ2-2; D might be TRBD1 (6 bases). Trimming took 0 bases from V and 8 from J, leaving 19 bases between them. Looked up from germline, CDR1 is GTSNPN and CDR2 is SVGIG (reference sequence). CDR3 size: 16 residues. CDR3 coding DNA: TGTGCCTGGAGTGTACGAGGCAGGGGACGAGGGGGGGAGCTGTTTTTT. This gives the protein CAWSVRGRGRGGELFF.

The V call is TRBV29-1, the J call TRBJ2-2; D unresolved. The CDR3 runs to 10 residues. CDR1 and CDR2 (germline): SQVTM, ANQGSEA. Trimming pared 5 bases from V and 5 bases from J, leaving 3 bases between. This CDR3 reads CSVRTGELFF. The CDR3 DNA reads TGCAGCGTTCGTACCGGGGAGCTGTTTTTT.

The chain has TRBV7-2 and TRBJ2-5; 7 bases agree with TRBD1. V lost 6 bases to trimming and J lost 4 bases; unmatched junction nucleotides: 8. This CDR3 has 14 amino acids. CDR1 is SGHTA and CDR2 is FQGNSA in the germline V gene. CDR3 in amino acids: CASRSTGAGETQYF. Here the CDR3 DNA reads TGTGCCAGCAGATCCACAGGGGCGGGAGAGACCCAGTACTTC.

V usage is TRBV15 and J usage is TRBJ2-6; 7 bases agree with TRBD1. Germline lookup yields CDR1 LNHNV and CDR2 YYDKDF (reference sequence). J lost 2 bases, V lost 1 base, and 8 bases had no gene match. CDR3 length: 18 amino acids. CDR3 in DNA: TGTGCCACCAGCAGAGCTTACCCCGGACAGGCTGGGGCCAACGTCCTGACTTTC. Translated, it gives CATSRAYPGQAGANVLTF.

This chain uses TRBV9 with TRBJ1-1, with 8 bases that match TRBD1. Germline-derived CDR1 and CDR2 are SGDLS and YYNGEE. With V trimmed by 3 bases and J by 1 base, 5 bases remained unmatched. The CDR3 loop spans 15 amino acids. In DNA form, the CDR3 reads TGTGCCAGCAGCGCCCAGGGGGCGCGGAACACTGAAGCTTTCTTT. Its protein product is CASSAQGARNTEAFF.

The V call is TRBV7-2, the J call TRBJ2-1; the D is unclear. The germline V gene encodes CDR1 SGHTA and CDR2 FQGNSA. The CDR3 is 15 residues long. Trimming took 1 base from V and 5 from J, leaving 12 bases between them. The CDR3 region is CASSLGGSTNNEQFF. The CDR3 coding sequence is TGTGCCAGCAGCTTAGGTGGCAGCACGAACAATGAGCAGTTCTTC.

The J gene is TRBJ2-2, the V gene TRBV4-1; possibly TRBD2 for D (6 bases). V was pared by 0 bases and J by 2 bases, with 13 bases between. CDR3 size: 17 residues. Germline CDR1 MGHRA, CDR2 YSYEKL. The CDR3 sequence is CASSQDRERTNTGELFF. The DNA for the CDR3 is TGCGCCAGCAGCCAAGACCGGGAGCGGACAAACACCGGGGAGCTGTTTTTT.

The V gene is TRBV2, the J gene TRBJ1-2; no firm D call. Trimming stripped 1 base from V and 4 bases from J, with 7 bases between. The CDR3 covers 13 residues. Per the germline V gene, CDR1 is SNHLY and CDR2 is FYNNEI. In DNA, the CDR3 is TGTGCCAGCAGTGAAGAGTTCCTCTATGGCTACACCTTC. Translating gives CASSEEFLYGYTF.

This clone was seen only a few times. A read error may account for a junction end that differs from germline. The J gene is TRBJ1-5, the V gene TRBV28; no definite D call. This CDR3 has 15 amino acids. Germline CDR1 and CDR2: MDHEN and SYDVKM. CDR3 nucleotides: TGTGCCAGCAGGTTATATTTGTATAGCAATCAGCCCCAGCATTTT. Residues: CASRLYLYSNQPQHF. Looking up the rest from reference TRBV28 and TRBJ1-5 gives the full variable domain: DVKVTQSSRYLVKRTGEKVFLECVQDMDHENMFWYRQDPGLGLRLIYFSYDVKMKEKGDIPEGYSVSREKKERFSLILESASTNQTSMYLCASRLYLYSNQPQHFGDGTRLSIL.

The chain carries TRBV5-8 and TRBJ1-4, with TRBD1 matching over 9 bases. From germline, CDR1 is SGHTS and CDR2 YDEGEE. V gave up 4 bases and J gave up 2 bases; unmatched junction bases: 9. CDR3 length equals 17 residues. As DNA, the CDR3 is TGTGCCAGCAGCACAGGGACAGGGAGGGCTACTAATGAAAAACTGTTTTTT. Translated: CASSTGTGRATNEKLFF.

The rearrangement uses TRBV28 and TRBJ2-5; D tentatively fits TRBD1 or TRBD2 (6 bases each). The V gene lost 6 bases and the J gene lost 0 bases, with 17 bases spanning the gap. From germline, CDR1 is MDHEN and CDR2 SYDVKM. This CDR3 has 16 residues. CDR3 DNA: TGTGCCAGCAGGATCGGGGGCCCTTTGTACCAAGAGACCCAGTACTTC. It specifies CASRIGGPLYQETQYF.

This chain uses TRBV5-1 with TRBJ2-6; no definite D call. The CDR3 totals 17 residues. The germline V and J ends were trimmed by 5 bases and 0 bases, with 15 bases remaining between them. Looked up from germline, CDR1 is SGHRS and CDR2 is YFSETQ. CDR3 nucleotide sequence: TGCGCCAGCAGTGCTAGAGGTGGGAACTCTGGGGCCAACGTCCTGACTTTC. This gives the protein CASSARGGNSGANVLTF.

The V call is TRBV5-1, the J call TRBJ2-3; perhaps TRBD1 as D (5 bases). The V end lost 4 bases, the J end lost 1 base, and 16 bases lay between the germline ends. Germline CDR1 reads SGHRS; CDR2 reads YFSETQ. This CDR3 contains 16 residues. The CDR3 DNA reads as TGCGCCAGCAGCGCAGGGCTATCGGCGGGCACAGATACGCAGTATTTT. Translating it yields CASSAGLSAGTDTQYF.

With regard to this clone: A much bigger clone sits one base away, suggesting this may be a read error. V gene TRBV5-1 combines with J gene TRBJ2-7; 8 bases agree with TRBD2. CDR3 length: 16 residues. The V gene end was trimmed by 1 base and the J gene end by 5 bases; junction bases not matched to a gene: 11. Germline CDR1 reads SGHRS; CDR2 reads YFSETQ. CDR3 protein: CASSLISGMGDNEQYF. Written as DNA, the CDR3 is TGCGCCAGCAGCTTGATTAGCGGGATGGGGGACAACGAGCAGTACTTC.

The chain links TRBV28 to TRBJ2-1; 9 bases are shared with TRBD2. Trimming at V came to 6 bases and at J to 8 bases, leaving 5 bases not matched to a gene. This CDR3 is 13 amino acids long. From germline, CDR1 is MDHEN and CDR2 SYDVKM. The CDR3 DNA follows: TGTGCCAGCAGGGTTGGCGGGAGGGATGAGCAGTTCTTC. Encoded protein: CASRVGGRDEQFF.

This chain connects TRBV28 to TRBJ1-2; D gene uncertain. The germline V gene encodes CDR1 MDHEN and CDR2 SYDVKM. The CDR3 totals 14 residues. V gave up 4 bases and J gave up 2 bases, with 11 bases separating them. CDR3 nucleotides: TGTGCCAGCAGTTCAGGCTTGCTAAACTATGGCTACACCTTC. Protein product: CASSSGLLNYGYTF.

J is TRBJ2-7 and V is TRBV5-1, with TRBD2 identical over 11 bases. The trim removed 4 bases at V and 4 bases at J, leaving 7 bases unmatched. The CDR3 runs 15 residues. Germline V gene data show CDR1 as SGHRS and CDR2 as YFSETQ. CDR3 region: CASSRGLAGPYEQYF. The CDR3, as DNA: TGCGCCAGCAGCAGAGGACTAGCGGGCCCTTACGAGCAGTACTTC. The full variable domain, its missing parts supplied by reference TRBV5-1 and TRBJ2-7, is KAGVTQTPRYLIKTRGQQVTLSCSPISGHRSVSWYQQTPGQGLQFLFEYFSETQRNKGNFPGRFSGRQFSNSRSEMNVSTLELGDSALYLCASSRGLAGPYEQYFGPGTRLTVT.